Reported below is one T cell receptor (beta chain). The antigen is not known. Per CD8+ T cell subset, triplicate sorts of 300,000 cells each were done. The sample originates from a study of CXCR3-negative and CXCR3-positive naive CD8 T cells. The study, taken as a whole, reports: Greater hydrophobicity was found in TRB CDR3s of CXCR3-positive naive cells than of CXCR3-negative naive cells.

The germline gives CDR1 LNHDA, CDR2 SQIVND (reference sequence). This CDR3 contains 15 residues. cDNA libraries for TRB were generated by 5' RACE incorporating UMI labels. Reanalyzing the 5' RACE reads, TCRdb keeps one entry per CDR3 protein, without DNA. The sample totals tens of thousands of distinct CDR3 sequences; its top ten clones hold roughly 1.5%. The chain couples TRBV19 to TRBJ2-7. The sequence came from a human donor in good health. Some clones in this sample may be carry-over from other donors' samples. Sequencing was carried out using naive CXCR3- CD8+ T cells from blood. Subset specified: CD45RO-CCR7+CD27+CD95- naive CD8+ T cells lacking CXCR3 (TNR3-). The CDR3 sequence is CASSIVGTSVYEQYF. Looking up the rest from reference TRBV19 and TRBJ2-7 gives the full variable domain: DGGITQSPKYLFRKEGQNVTLSCEQNLNHDAMYWYRQDPGQGLRLIYYSQIVNDFQKGDIAEGYSVSREKKESFPLTVTSAQKNPTAFYLCASSIVGTSVYEQYFGPGTRLTVT.